This T cell receptor beta chain was sequenced during a study of graft-versus-host responses after intestinal transplantation. Study context: As for transplant type, recipients had multivisceral, liver-intestinal, or isolated intestinal grafts. Every transplant recipient was induced with anti-thymocyte globulin, then maintained on tacrolimus and steroids for roughly 3 years.

Study outcomes and limitations: Allografts of patients with graft-donor T cell macrochimerism showed high graft-versus-host to host-versus-graft clone ratios.

This clone was recorded only once. What it binds is not known. Assay: immunoSEQ multiplex PCR; the TCRdb copy retains only in-frame clones and omits some. The repertoire holds just over 95,000 clones, with more than 85% as singletons. J was trimmed by 6 bases and V by 2 bases; bases with no gene match: 5. This CDR3 is built from 14 residues. Germline CDR1 is SGHTA and CDR2 is FQGNSA. Here the sequenced sample was unstimulated CD4+ T cells sorted from spleen or lymph node cells, taken before intestinal transplant. V and J are TRBV7-2 and TRBJ1-1, with 8 bases identical to TRBD1. The TCR sequence derives from a human donor who received an intestinal transplant. The CDR3 DNA is TGTGCCAGCAGCTTAAGGGCAGGGGGCGCTGAAGCTTTCTTT. Amino acids: CASSLRAGGAEAFF.